The 22 T cell receptor beta chains listed next were all sequenced from one sample in a study of blood T cell repertoires in COVID-19. Method: immunoSEQ multiplex PCR; TCRdb's copy keeps in-frame clones and lacks some. The data contain about 200,000 clones, just under 85% of them singletons. The sequenced material came from peripheral blood. The receptors originated from a man between 60 and 75 years old with COVID-19, enrolled during active disease.

CDR3 amino acids: CASSTGTSGIGTYEQYF. CDR3 sequence (DNA): TGTGCCAGCAGTACCGGGACTAGCGGGATAGGGACCTACGAGCAGTACTTC. J is TRBJ2-7 and V is TRBV27; 13 bases match TRBD2. With V trimmed by 5 bases and J by 2 bases, 9 bases remained unmatched. CDR1 is MNHEY and CDR2 is SMNVEV in the germline V gene (reference sequence). The CDR3 spans 17 residues.

The CDR3 is CASSFAGGKYGYTF. For the CDR3, the DNA is TGTGCCAGCAGTTTTGCAGGGGGAAAGTATGGCTACACCTTC. The gene calls are TRBV27 and TRBJ1-2; 7 bases line up with TRBD1. CDR1 is MNHEY, CDR2 SMNVEV, per germline (reference sequence). This CDR3 contains 14 residues. Trimming cost V 3 bases and J 5 bases; bases outside gene matches: 6.

The chain links TRBV19 to TRBJ1-5, with TRBD1 matching over 7 bases. Per germline, CDR1 LNHDA and CDR2 SQIVND (reference sequence). The CDR3 loop spans 17 amino acids. Trimming took 7 bases from V and 2 from J; bases not matched to a gene: 14. CDR3 nucleotide sequence: TGTGCCAGTAATCCGGGACAGCTTATTACTGGCAATCAGCCCCAGCATTTT. Translated, it gives CASNPGQLITGNQPQHF.

This clone was seen a single time. The V gene is TRBV7-2, the J gene TRBJ2-1; 7 bases line up with TRBD1. Looked up from germline, CDR1 is SGHTA and CDR2 is FQGNSA. The CDR3 runs 14 residues. Germline trimming cut 1 base from V and 6 bases from J; bases unmatched to any gene: 3. The CDR3 coding sequence is TGTGCCAGCAGCTTAGACAGGGGTGGCAATGAGCAGTTCTTC. It specifies CASSLDRGGNEQFF.

This clone was observed a handful of times. J is TRBJ2-3 and V is TRBV10-3; 9 nucleotides line up with TRBD1. The V and J ends lost 0 bases and 5 bases, in that order; junction bases with no gene match: 9. The CDR3 has 17 amino acids. Germline assignment: CDR1 ENHRY and CDR2 SYGVKD. The CDR3 region is CAISESLGQGFLDTQYF. The DNA of the CDR3 is TGTGCCATCAGTGAGTCGCTGGGACAGGGATTCTTAGATACGCAGTATTTT.

About this clone: Germline is not matched at one junction end, which may reflect a read error. V is TRBV12-3 or TRBV12-4 and J is TRBJ2-6; D is perhaps TRBD1 (5 bases). The CDR3 spans 13 residues. CDR3 nucleotide sequence: TGTGCCAGCAGTTTCGGTGGGGCCAACGTCCCGACTTTC. This translates into CASSFGGANVPTF.

The rearrangement joins TRBV29-1 to TRBJ2-1; D may be TRBD1 (5 bases). The CDR3 extends over 15 amino acids. The germline V gene encodes CDR1 SQVTM and CDR2 ANQGSEA. The V gene lost 0 bases and the J gene lost 0 bases, with 9 bases spanning the gap. CDR3 sequence reads: CSVEDRRGSYNEQFF. In DNA, the CDR3 is TGCAGCGTTGAAGATCGAAGGGGCTCCTACAATGAGCAGTTCTTC.

The chain links TRBV9 to TRBJ2-2; D is unclear. Germline V lookup: CDR1 SGDLS, CDR2 YYNGEE. There are 13 residues in the CDR3. V was trimmed by 5 bases and J by 6 bases, leaving 11 bases between them. The CDR3 nucleotides read TGTGCCAGCAGTATTTTGAGTGCCGGGGAGCTGTTTTTT. It encodes CASSILSAGELFF.

The genes are TRBV4-2 and TRBJ1-5; weak D call: TRBD1 (6 bases). V lost 0 bases, J lost 1 base, and 10 bases lay in between. In germline, CDR1 is LGHNA, CDR2 YNFKEQ. CDR3 size: 16 residues. Here the CDR3 reads CASSQDPGVSNQPQHF. For the CDR3, the DNA is TGTGCCAGCAGCCAAGATCCAGGGGTAAGCAATCAGCCCCAGCATTTT.

The CDR3 here is CAWSVRTGGGQPQHF. The CDR3 DNA sequence: TGTGCCTGGAGTGTAAGGACAGGGGGAGGGCAGCCCCAGCATTTT. This sequence joins TRBV30 and TRBJ1-5, with 10 bases lining up with TRBD1. CDR1 GTSNPN and CDR2 SVGIG come from the germline V gene (reference sequence). Unmatched junction bases numbered 6, after V lost 0 bases and J lost 7 bases. CDR3 length: 15 residues. Variable domain in full (rest from reference TRBV30 and TRBJ1-5): SQTIHQWPATLVQPVGSPLSLECTVEGTSNPNLYWYRQAAGRGLQLLFYSVGIGQISSEVPQNLSASRPQDRQFILSSKKLLLSDSGFYLCAWSVRTGGGQPQHFGDGTRLSIL.

The chain employs TRBV3-1 (or the pseudogene TRBV3-2) and TRBJ1-4; D not resolved. In germline, CDR1 is LGHDT, CDR2 YNNKEL (reference sequence). Deletions cut 4 bases from V and 7 bases from J, with 13 bases between. The CDR3 covers 14 residues. The CDR3 loop is CASSPRGNGEKLFF. Here the CDR3 DNA reads TGTGCCAGCAGCCCCCGAGGGAATGGTGAAAAACTGTTTTTT.

The J gene is TRBJ2-7, the V gene TRBV3-1 (or the pseudogene TRBV3-2), with 7 bases that match TRBD2. The CDR3 consists of 15 residues. Germline V gives CDR1 LGHDT, CDR2 YNNKEL (reference sequence). J was trimmed by 1 base and V by 8 bases; bases with no gene match: 11. The CDR3 nucleotides read TGTGCCAGCTCCGCGGGGAGTAGCGGGTCCTACGAGCAGTACTTC. It encodes CASSAGSSGSYEQYF.

The chain recombines TRBV6-2 or TRBV6-3 with TRBJ1-2; D remains unclear. The CDR3 loop spans 15 amino acids. Germline CDR1 is MNHEY and CDR2 is SVGEGT. Trimming took off 6 bases at V and 0 bases at J, with 14 bases between the two ends. The CDR3 loop reads CASSRLGDTNYGYTF. The DNA for the CDR3 is TGTGCCAGCAGCCGCCTCGGGGATACTAACTATGGCTACACCTTC.

The chain has TRBV15 and TRBJ2-1; 9 bases are a match to TRBD2. Trimming cost V 0 bases and J 7 bases; bases outside gene matches: 7. This CDR3 is 16 amino acids long. In germline, CDR1 is LNHNV, CDR2 YYDKDF (reference sequence). The CDR3: CATSRERGLAQNEQFF. In DNA form, the CDR3 reads TGTGCCACCAGCAGAGAACGCGGACTAGCGCAAAATGAGCAGTTCTTC.

This clone showed up just a few times. The CDR3 coding sequence is TGTGCCAGCACCCCCCCTAGAGTGTACACAGATACGCAGTATTTT. Translated, it gives CASTPPRVYTDTQYF. The chain is built from TRBV2 and TRBJ2-3, with D hard to call. Trimming took off 7 bases at V and 2 bases at J, with 16 bases between the two ends. Germline loops: CDR1 SNHLY, CDR2 FYNNEI. This CDR3 has 15 amino acids.

This clone has just a few counts. The chain links TRBV9 to TRBJ1-6, with TRBD1 identical over 8 bases. This CDR3 is built from 16 residues. The V gene's germline CDR1 is SGDLS and CDR2 YYNGEE. V dropped 4 bases and J dropped 7; count of bases not matched to a gene: 10. The CDR3 sequence is CASSLTGGILNSPLHF. The DNA for the CDR3 is TGTGCCAGCAGCCTCACAGGGGGAATCTTGAATTCACCCCTCCACTTT.

This chain uses TRBV28 with TRBJ2-1, with TRBD1 matching over 8 bases. With V trimmed by 5 bases and J by 8 bases, 8 bases remained unmatched. The CDR3 length is 14 residues. Per germline, CDR1 MDHEN and CDR2 SYDVKM. The chain's CDR3 is CASSLTGGLYEQFF. CDR3 nucleotide sequence: TGTGCCAGCAGTCTAACAGGGGGTCTCTATGAGCAGTTCTTC.

This clone was recorded once. CDR3 DNA: TGTGCCAGCAGCCAAGAGCCCGGGACTCGAAGGGGTGAAGCTTTCTTT. Residues: CASSQEPGTRRGEAFF. The genes are TRBV14 and TRBJ1-1, with D perhaps TRBD1 (5 bases). CDR1 and CDR2 (germline): SGHDN, FVKESK. The V gene lost 0 bases and the J gene lost 7 bases, with 18 bases spanning the gap. This CDR3 region has 16 residues.

This CDR3 is CASSLAGRTEAFF. The CDR3 DNA reads as TGTGCCAGTAGTCTCGCAGGGCGGACTGAAGCTTTCTTT. The chain has TRBV19 and TRBJ1-1, with D possibly matching TRBD1 (5 bases). Germline assignment: CDR1 LNHDA and CDR2 SQIVND (reference sequence). The CDR3 extends over 13 amino acids. V was pared by 5 bases and J by 5 bases, with 12 bases between.

The V call is TRBV7-3, the J call TRBJ2-5; TRBD1 aligns across 7 bases. Germline V gene sequence: CDR1 SGHTA, CDR2 FQGTGA. This CDR3 has 16 amino acids. V lost 5 bases, J lost 2 bases, and 11 bases stayed unmatched. The DNA for the CDR3 is TGTGCCAGCAGCCCAGGGCCCTGGACAGGTCAAGAGACCCAGTACTTC. It translates to CASSPGPWTGQETQYF. Based on the CDR3 plus reference TRBV7-3 and TRBJ2-5, the full variable domain is GAGVSQTPSNKVTEKGKYVELRCDPISGHTALYWYRQSLGQGPEFLIYFQGTGAADDSGLPNDRFFAVRPEGSVSTLKIQRTERGDSAVYLCASSPGPWTGQETQYFGPGTRLLVL.

V gene TRBV5-1 combines with J gene TRBJ1-1; D might be TRBD1 (5 bases). Germline V gene sequence: CDR1 SGHRS, CDR2 YFSETQ. The CDR3 is 13 amino acids. V gave up 3 bases and J gave up 4 bases, with 10 bases separating them. The CDR3 loop is CASSSSQGTEAFF. The CDR3, as DNA: TGCGCCAGCAGCTCCTCCCAGGGCACTGAAGCTTTCTTT.

This sequence joins TRBV3-1 (or the pseudogene TRBV3-2) and TRBJ1-4; D ambiguous. The V end lost 4 bases, the J end lost 0 bases, and 9 bases lay between the germline ends. The V gene's germline CDR1 is LGHDT and CDR2 YNNKEL (reference sequence). This CDR3 contains 15 residues. The CDR3 protein is CASSPRSPTNEKLFF. The CDR3 DNA follows: TGTGCCAGCAGCCCACGGTCGCCAACTAATGAAAAACTGTTTTTT.